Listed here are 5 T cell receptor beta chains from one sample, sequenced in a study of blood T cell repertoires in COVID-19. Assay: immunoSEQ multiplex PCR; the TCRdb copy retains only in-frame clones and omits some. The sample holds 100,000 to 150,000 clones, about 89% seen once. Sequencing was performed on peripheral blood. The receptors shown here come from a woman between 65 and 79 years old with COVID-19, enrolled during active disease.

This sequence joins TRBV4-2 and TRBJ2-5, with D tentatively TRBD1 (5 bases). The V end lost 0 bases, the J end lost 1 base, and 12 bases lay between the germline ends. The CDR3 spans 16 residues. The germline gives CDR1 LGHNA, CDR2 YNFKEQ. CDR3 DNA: TGTGCCAGCAGCCAAGATCCTGGGCAGGGCCAAGAGACCCAGTACTTC. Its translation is CASSQDPGQGQETQYF.

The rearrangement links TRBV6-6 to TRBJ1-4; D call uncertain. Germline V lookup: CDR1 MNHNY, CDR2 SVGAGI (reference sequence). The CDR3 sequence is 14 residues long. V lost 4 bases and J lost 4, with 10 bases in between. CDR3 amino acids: CASSSRVRNEKLFF. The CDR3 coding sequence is TGTGCCAGCAGTTCGCGGGTCCGTAATGAAAAACTGTTTTTT.

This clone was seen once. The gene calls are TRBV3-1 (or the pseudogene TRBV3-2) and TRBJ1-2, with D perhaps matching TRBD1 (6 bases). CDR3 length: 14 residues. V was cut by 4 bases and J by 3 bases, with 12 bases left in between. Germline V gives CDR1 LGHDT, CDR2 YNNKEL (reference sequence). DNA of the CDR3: TGTGCCAGCAGCCTCGGGGGGCCGGACTATGGCTACACCTTC. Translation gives CASSLGGPDYGYTF.

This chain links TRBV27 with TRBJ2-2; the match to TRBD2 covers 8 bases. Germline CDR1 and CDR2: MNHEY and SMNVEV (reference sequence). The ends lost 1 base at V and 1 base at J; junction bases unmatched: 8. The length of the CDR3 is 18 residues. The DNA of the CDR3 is TGTGCCAGCAGTTTATTTGTTCGGCTAGCGGGGAACACCGGGGAGCTGTTTTTT. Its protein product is CASSLFVRLAGNTGELFF.

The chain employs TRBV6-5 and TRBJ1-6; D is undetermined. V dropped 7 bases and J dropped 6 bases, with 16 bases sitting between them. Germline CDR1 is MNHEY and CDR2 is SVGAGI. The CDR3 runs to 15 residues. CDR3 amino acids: CASKGGSQSNSPLHF. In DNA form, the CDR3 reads TGTGCCAGCAAAGGAGGGAGTCAGTCTAATTCACCCCTCCACTTT.